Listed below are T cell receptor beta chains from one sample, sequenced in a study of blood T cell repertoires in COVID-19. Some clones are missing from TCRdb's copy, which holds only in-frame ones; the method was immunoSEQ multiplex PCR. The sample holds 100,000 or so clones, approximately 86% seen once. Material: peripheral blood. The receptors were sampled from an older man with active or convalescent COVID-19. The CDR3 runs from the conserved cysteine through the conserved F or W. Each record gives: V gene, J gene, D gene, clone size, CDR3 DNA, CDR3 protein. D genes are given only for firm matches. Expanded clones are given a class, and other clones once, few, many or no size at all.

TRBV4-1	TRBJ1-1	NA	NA	TGCGCCAGCAGCCAAGGAGAGGCCGACACTGAAGCTTTCTTT	CASSQGEADTEAFF
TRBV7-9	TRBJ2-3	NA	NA	TGTGCCAGCAGCAGAGAAAGCACAGATACGCAGTATTTT	CASSRESTDTQYF
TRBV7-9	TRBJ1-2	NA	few	TGTGCCAGCAGCTTCGGTCCTAACTATGGCTACACCTTC	CASSFGPNYGYTF
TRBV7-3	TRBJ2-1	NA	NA	TGTGCCAGCAGCTTAAAGGGGTTCGGCTACAATGAGCAGTTCTTC	CASSLKGFGYNEQFF
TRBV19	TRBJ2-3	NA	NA	TGTGCCAGTAGTATAGGGGACTTAATGGCGCAGTATTTT	CASSIGDLMAQYF
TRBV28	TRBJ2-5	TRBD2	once	TGTGCCAGCAGGGGGGGGGAGACCCAGTACTTC	CASRGGETQYF
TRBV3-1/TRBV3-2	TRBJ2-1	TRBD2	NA	TGTGCCAGCAGCCATTTTCCTAGCGGGGGGGCAAGAGCCAATGAGCAGTTCTTC	CASSHFPSGGARANEQFF
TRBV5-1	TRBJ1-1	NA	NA	TGCGCCAGCAGCTTGCTCCAGGGTTCCACTGAAGCTTTCTTT	CASSLLQGSTEAFF
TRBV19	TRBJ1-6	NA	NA	TGTGCCAGTAGCGTTGCACGGGGGTCCCCTTATCGGAATTCACCCCTCCACTTT	CASSVARGSPYRNSPLHF
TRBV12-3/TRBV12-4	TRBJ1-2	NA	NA	TGTGCCAGCAGTTCCGGGACACTCTATGGCTACACCTTC	CASSSGTLYGYTF
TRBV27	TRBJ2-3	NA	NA	TGTGCCAGCAGCGACCGGGACATCAGCACAGATACGCAGTATTTT	CASSDRDISTDTQYF
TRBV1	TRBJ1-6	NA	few	TGCACCAGCAGCCAAGAACCAGGGATTTGGGATAATTCACCCCTCCACTTT	CTSSQEPGIWDNSPLHF
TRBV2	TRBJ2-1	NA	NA	TGTGCCAGCAGTGAAAAGAGGGGGAGCTACAATGAGCAGTTCTTC	CASSEKRGSYNEQFF
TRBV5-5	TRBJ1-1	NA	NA	TGTGCCAGCAGCTTGTTGGTCAACATGAACACTGAAGCTTTCTTT	CASSLLVNMNTEAFF
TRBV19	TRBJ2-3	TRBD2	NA	TGTGCCAGTAGTTCAGCGGGGGGCCCAGATACGCAGTATTTT	CASSSAGGPDTQYF
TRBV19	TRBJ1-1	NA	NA	TGTGCCAGTAGTAGGGAGAAAGACACTGAAGCTTTCTTT	CASSREKDTEAFF
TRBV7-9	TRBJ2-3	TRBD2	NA	TGTGCCAGCAGCTTCACTAGCGGCCGCACAGATACGCAGTATTTT	CASSFTSGRTDTQYF
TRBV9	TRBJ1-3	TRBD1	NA	TGTGCCAGCAGCCCAGGACAGGGGCATGGAAACACCATATATTTT	CASSPGQGHGNTIYF
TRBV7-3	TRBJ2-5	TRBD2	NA	TGTGCCAGCAGCCCCGGCACCCTAGCGGGGCGGATGGGGACCCAGTACTTC	CASSPGTLAGRMGTQYF
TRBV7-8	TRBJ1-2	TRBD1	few	TGTGCCAGCAGCTTAACCGGGACAGGGGACTATGGCTACACCTTC	CASSLTGTGDYGYTF
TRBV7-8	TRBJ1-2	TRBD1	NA	TGTGCCAGCAGCTTGACAGGGAGAGACTATGGCTACACCTTC	CASSLTGRDYGYTF
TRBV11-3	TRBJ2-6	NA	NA	TGTGCCAGCAGCCGCCTACCCTCTGGGGCCAACGTCCTGACTTTC	CASSRLPSGANVLTF
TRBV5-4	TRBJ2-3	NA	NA	TGTGCCAGCAGCTTGGCTATTGTGGGGGGGGCCGCAGATACGCAGTATTTT	CASSLAIVGGAADTQYF
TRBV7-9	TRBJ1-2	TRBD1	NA	TGTGCCAGCAGCTTCTCCGGGACAGAGAACGATGGCTACACCTTC	CASSFSGTENDGYTF
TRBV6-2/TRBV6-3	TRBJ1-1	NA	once	TGTGCCAGCAGTTACGACCGGGGTGGCACTGAAGCTTTCTTT	CASSYDRGGTEAFF
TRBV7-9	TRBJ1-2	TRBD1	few	TGTGCCAGCAGCACACAGGGGAACTATGGCTACACCTTC	CASSTQGNYGYTF
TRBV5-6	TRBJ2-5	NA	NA	TGTGCCAGCAGCTTGGTACAGAAAGAGACCCAGTACTTC	CASSLVQKETQYF
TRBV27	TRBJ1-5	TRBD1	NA	TGTGCCAGCAGAACAGGGGACTCCAATCAGCCCCAGCATTTT	CASRTGDSNQPQHF
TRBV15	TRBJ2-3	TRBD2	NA	TGTGCCACCAGCAGAGATGGACTAGCGGGGGGCACAGATACGCAGTATTTT	CATSRDGLAGGTDTQYF
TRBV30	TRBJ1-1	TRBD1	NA	TGTGCCTGGAGGATCACAGGGGGCGCGTCTTTCTTT	CAWRITGGASFF
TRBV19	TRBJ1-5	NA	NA	TGTGCCAGTAGTATGGCCGGGGGAGGCAATCAGCCCCAGCATTTT	CASSMAGGGNQPQHF
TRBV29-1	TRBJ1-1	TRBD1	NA	TGCAGCGGCGGACAGGTTGGGACTGAAGCTTTCTTT	CSGGQVGTEAFF
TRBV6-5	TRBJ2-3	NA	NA	TGTGCCAGCAGTCTGGGTCGGGATTTGAGGGATACGCAATATTTT	CASSLGRDLRDTQYF
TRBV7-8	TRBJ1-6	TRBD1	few	TGTGCCCTTGGACAGGGGACAAGTTCACCCCTCCACTTT	CALGQGTSSPLHF
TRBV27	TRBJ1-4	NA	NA	TGTGCCAGCACCCCGTCCCCGGTTGGTGAAAAACTGTTTTTT	CASTPSPVGEKLFF
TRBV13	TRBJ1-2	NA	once	TGTGCCAGCAGCCTAGGACAGTCGGCCTATGGCTACACCTTC	CASSLGQSAYGYTF
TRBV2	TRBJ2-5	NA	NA	TGTGCCAGCAGATTCCGGGCCGGGGAACTCGGGACCCAGTACTTC	CASRFRAGELGTQYF
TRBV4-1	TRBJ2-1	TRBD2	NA	TGCGCCAGCAGCCGGGACAAACTAGCGGGGGGGCGAAATGAGCAGTTCTTC	CASSRDKLAGGRNEQFF
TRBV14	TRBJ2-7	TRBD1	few	TGTGCCAGCAGCTCGCAGGGGGCGAGCTACGAGCAGTACTTC	CASSSQGASYEQYF
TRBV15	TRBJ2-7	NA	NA	TGTGCCACCAGTCCCACGACAGACTACGAGCAGTACTTC	CATSPTTDYEQYF
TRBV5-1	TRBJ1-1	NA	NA	TGCGCCAGCAGCTTGGAGAGCGAAGCTTTCTTT	CASSLESEAFF
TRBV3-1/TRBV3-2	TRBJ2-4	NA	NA	TGTGCCAGCAGCCAAGCTCGGGGGTTACAGTACTTC	CASSQARGLQYF
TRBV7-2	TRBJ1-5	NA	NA	TGTGCCAGCAGCTTAGATCCCTCTCCAGGGCAGCCCCAGCATTTT	CASSLDPSPGQPQHF
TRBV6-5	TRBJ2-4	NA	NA	TGTGCCAGCAGTTACTCGGGGGCCGGGGCCAAAAACATTCAGTACTTC	CASSYSGAGAKNIQYF
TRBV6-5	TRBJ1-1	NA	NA	TGTGCCAGCAGTTACGCGTGGAACACTGAAGCTTTCTTT	CASSYAWNTEAFF
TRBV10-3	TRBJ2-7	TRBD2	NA	TGTGCCATCAGTGAAAGCGGGGGGACTTGGTACGAGCAGTACTTC	CAISESGGTWYEQYF
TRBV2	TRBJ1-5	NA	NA	TGTGCCAGCAGTGAGTTCTATAGCAATCAGCCCCAGCATTTT	CASSEFYSNQPQHF
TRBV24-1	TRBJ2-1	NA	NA	TGTGCCACCAGTGATCCCTCAGGGCATAACAATGAGCAGTTCTTC	CATSDPSGHNNEQFF
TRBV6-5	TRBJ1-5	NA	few	TGTGCCAGCAGGGTACGGGGGGGCAATCAGCCCCAGCATTTT	CASRVRGGNQPQHF